Sequencing of this T cell receptor beta chain was carried out in a study of blood T cell repertoires in COVID-19 (TCRdb year 2020). As for the study more broadly: Collaborator samples came from the United States, Italy and Spain and covered acute and convalescent phases of COVID-19. The prospective study material was composed of cDNA or gDNA derived from T cells, B-cell-depleted T cells, or PBMCs. Deeply sampled blood TCRbeta repertoires from subjects exposed to, actively infected with, or recovered from COVID-19 were included in the dataset. The repertoires were released in a freely available public database intended as a resource for research on the immune response to SARS-CoV-2. Samples were obtained from the ongoing ImmuneRACE study (first 160 participants) and from about 1,300 subjects provided by 6 global collaborators. A de-identified subject ID, COVID-19 status, age in years and sex were almost always included in the sample metadata. HLA class I and class II types, where available, came from metadata supplied by the sample provider rather than from assay-based typing. Paper-wide results and their limitations: How much clinical and demographic metadata was included differed by source and by participant, and the metadata was provided uncurated.

The immunoSEQ Assay, a bias-controlled multiplex PCR, was used to amplify TCRbeta CDR3 regions from genomic DNA. As for how the authors treated the data: Nucleated cell counts per sample were estimated from amplification of reference gene primers within the assay. Sequence reads were collapsed and filtered to measure the absolute abundance of every unique TCRbeta CDR3 rearrangement. For each sample, productive Simpson clonality was calculated by taking the square root of Simpson's diversity index across productive rearrangements. TCRdb provides this immuneACCESS table in a form limited to in-frame rearrangements. Some clones are lacking; in checked studies, under half of them reflect an unresolved V gene, and why the rest are absent is not known. The V and J calls and clone size come from that table; D and trimming were worked out from the DNA. Here the sample has 400,000 to 500,000 clones; approximately 87% occur a single time. The top ten clones comprise approximately 2% of the sample.

With regard to this clone: It lacks a known antigen. No base quality information exists; no much larger clone differs at one position.

Participants in the prospective study were aged roughly 18 to 100 years, lived in under 30 United States geographic areas, and enrolled through a virtual design. In the prospective study, participants were assigned to cohorts based on the clinical history participants reported in a screening survey and a study questionnaire. ImmuneRACE Cohort 3 recovered participants were defined by two consecutive negative NP/OP PCR tests, healthcare professional clearance, or symptom resolution. Each participant in the prospective study had whole blood, serum and a nasopharyngeal or oropharyngeal swab collected by mobile phlebotomists. Participants in the prospective study had the option to provide additional blood draws and questionnaires over a 2-month period. Before DNA extraction, prospective study blood samples were shipped either frozen or at room temperature. The specimen was PBMCs or T cells enriched from blood (not recorded which). This TCR came from a woman in her thirties or forties who had recovered from COVID-19.

The CDR3 protein sequence reads: CASSVDAGGYNEQFF. The sequenced DNA is TGTGCCAGCAGCGTAGACGCGGGAGGGTACAATGAGCAGTTCTTC. The sequence joins TRBV9 to TRBJ2-1, with TRBD2 matching 9 junction bases. The CDR3 measures 15 amino acids from cysteine to phenylalanine. Only CDR3 DNA remains: 45 bases, in frame from the first base. V is pruned by 0 bases and J by 4 bases, leaving 2 bases of the junction without a gene match. CDR1 is given as SGDLS and CDR2 as YYNGEE, both from the germline V gene.